One sample yielded the 7 T cell receptor beta chains listed below, sequenced in a study of blood T cell repertoires in COVID-19. Method: immunoSEQ multiplex PCR; TCRdb's copy keeps in-frame clones and lacks some. The sample lists some 520,000 clones, roughly nine tenths occurring once. Material: peripheral blood. All receptors come from a man in his late teens or twenties with COVID-19, enrolled during active disease.

Of note for this clone: A read error may account for a junction end that differs from germline. The rearrangement joins TRBV28 to TRBJ1-5; D call uncertain. The germline V gene has CDR1 MDHEN and CDR2 SYDVKM. CDR3 size: 11 residues. CDR3 sequence: CASSSHSIWDF. The CDR3 coding sequence is TGTGCCAGCAGTTCTCACAGTATCTGGGATTTT. The full variable domain, its missing parts supplied by reference TRBV28 and TRBJ1-5, is DVKVTQSSRYLVKRTGEKVFLECVQDMDHENMFWYRQDPGLGLRLIYFSYDVKMKEKGDIPEGYSVSREKKERFSLILESASTNQTSMYLCASSSHSIWDFGDGTRLSIL.

DNA of the CDR3: TGCGCCAGCAGTGAGGGGGGGACCGGGCTAAGCCACGAGCAGTACTTC. This translates into CASSEGGTGLSHEQYF. This chain joins TRBV10-1 and TRBJ2-7; the D gene is possibly TRBD2 (6 bases). The CDR3 is 16 amino acids. The V end was cut by 2 bases, the J end by 5 bases, with 19 bases between. The germline gives CDR1 WNHNN, CDR2 SYGVQD (reference sequence).

The chain has TRBV28 and TRBJ2-1; 9 bases line up with TRBD1. The germline CDR1 and CDR2 sequences are MDHEN and SYDVKM. The CDR3 covers 16 residues. Germline trimming cut 6 bases from V and 7 bases from J; bases unmatched to any gene: 13. The CDR3 sequence is CASRSRGDRASNEQFF. CDR3 nucleotide sequence: TGTGCCAGCAGATCCAGAGGGGACAGGGCCTCTAATGAGCAGTTCTTC.

The chain couples TRBV4-1 to TRBJ2-5, with TRBD2 matching over 10 bases. The CDR3 contains 15 residues. Germline values: CDR1 MGHRA, CDR2 YSYEKL. V gave up 6 bases and J gave up 1 base; unmatched junction bases: 5. The CDR3 region has the DNA TGCGCCAGCAGTCAATTAGCGGGGGGCCAAGAGACCCAGTACTTC. Residues: CASSQLAGGQETQYF.

This clone has a handful of counts. DNA of the CDR3: TGTGCCAGCAGCCCCAGCCGCGGAGGCTACGAGCAGTACTTC. It translates to CASSPSRGGYEQYF. This chain links TRBV7-9 with TRBJ2-7, with D maybe TRBD2 (5 bases). Germline V gene sequence: CDR1 SEHNR, CDR2 FQNEAQ (reference sequence). The CDR3 is made up of 14 amino acids. V lost 5 bases and J 3 bases, leaving 14 bases between the germline ends.

This clone was seen just once. The V and J genes are TRBV6-5 and TRBJ2-3, with a possible D match to TRBD1 (5 bases). In germline, CDR1 is MNHEY, CDR2 SVGAGI. The length of the CDR3 is 13 residues. V lost 2 bases, J lost 9 bases, and 12 bases lay in between. DNA of the CDR3: TGTGCCAGCAGTTACGCTACGCGACAGACGCAGTATTTT. It translates to CASSYATRQTQYF.

The rearrangement uses TRBV7-8 and TRBJ2-7; D might be TRBD1 (6 bases). This CDR3 spans 14 amino acids. Between the trimmed V and J ends, which lost 5 bases and 3 bases, there was a span of 14 bases. Germline-derived CDR1 and CDR2 are SGHVS and FQNEAQ. CDR3 protein: CASSPKRGGYEQYF. Written as DNA, the CDR3 is TGTGCCAGCAGCCCGAAAAGAGGGGGCTACGAGCAGTACTTC.